This T cell receptor beta chain came from a study of cytomegalovirus exposure and HLA in healthy donors (dated by TCRdb to the late 2010s). Regarding the complete study: A later analysis indicated that the roughly 120 validation repertoires were generated on the platform also employed for the roughly 650 repertoires of the first cohort. The aim of the study was to test whether cataloging public T cell receptors could identify signatures of past pathogen exposure. In addition to the first cohort of roughly 700 subjects, a separate validation cohort of 100 to 150 different subjects was used. To predict cytomegalovirus infection status, the study combined high-throughput TCR immunosequencing, statistical association of individual TCRs with disease status, and machine learning. What the work shows at the level of the full study, not this receptor alone: In the study, some 180 TCR beta chains were listed as associated with cytomegalovirus. It was suggested by the authors that the approach could potentially be generalized to other disease states and immunological phenotypes. All 120 or so repertoires were used to score co-occurrence in the validation cohort in a later analysis, because that analysis had no HLA typing for the cohort. The classifier was reported to diagnose cytomegalovirus status with high specificity and sensitivity in both the original and validation cohorts. In a later analysis, TCRs clustered in the first cohort were found to also tend to co-occur in the roughly 130 validation repertoires, with approximately 95% of cluster scores above 0. Across donors, most TCR sequences were observed very rarely, whereas some public TCRs were present in many individuals. A few of the identified cytomegalovirus-associated TCR beta chains were confirmed in vitro to be specific for cytomegalovirus antigens.

The donors were included in the validation cohort of roughly 120 subjects, a group kept apart from the roughly 670-subject first cohort. Receptor libraries were prepared by the immunoSEQ multiplex PCR assay. The study's own analysis went as follows. To diagnose cytomegalovirus status from the catalog of TCR beta chain sequences, a statistical classification framework was built. Held by TCRdb, this immuneACCESS table contains in-frame sequences only and omits some clones. Under half of the omission traces to an unresolved V gene where checked; the cause of the rest is unknown. D and trimming come from the DNA, and the V and J calls and clone size come from that table. In all, the sample holds 200,000 or so clones, and 75% to 85% of those were seen once. Around 15% of the sample is in the top ten clones. To note about this clone: Its binding antigen is unknown. Base quality data are lacking; no much larger clone is found one base away.

The sample comprised PBMCs. The TCR comes from a woman under 40 in good health and CMV-seropositive.

The CDR3: CASSNVGNRNNEQFF. The DNA sequence is given as TGCGCCAGCAGTAATGTGGGAAACAGGAACAATGAGCAGTTCTTC. The V gene is TRBV5-1 and the J gene is TRBJ2-1; TRBD1 is possibly the D segment (5 matching bases). The CDR3 goes from the cysteine to the phenylalanine over 15 residues. Only the CDR3 portion is preserved as DNA: 45 bases, with reading frame beginning at the first base. Based on the germline V gene, the CDR1 and CDR2 sequences are SGHRS and YFSETQ. V was cut back by 5 bases and J by 5 bases, leaving a gap of 17 bases between them.